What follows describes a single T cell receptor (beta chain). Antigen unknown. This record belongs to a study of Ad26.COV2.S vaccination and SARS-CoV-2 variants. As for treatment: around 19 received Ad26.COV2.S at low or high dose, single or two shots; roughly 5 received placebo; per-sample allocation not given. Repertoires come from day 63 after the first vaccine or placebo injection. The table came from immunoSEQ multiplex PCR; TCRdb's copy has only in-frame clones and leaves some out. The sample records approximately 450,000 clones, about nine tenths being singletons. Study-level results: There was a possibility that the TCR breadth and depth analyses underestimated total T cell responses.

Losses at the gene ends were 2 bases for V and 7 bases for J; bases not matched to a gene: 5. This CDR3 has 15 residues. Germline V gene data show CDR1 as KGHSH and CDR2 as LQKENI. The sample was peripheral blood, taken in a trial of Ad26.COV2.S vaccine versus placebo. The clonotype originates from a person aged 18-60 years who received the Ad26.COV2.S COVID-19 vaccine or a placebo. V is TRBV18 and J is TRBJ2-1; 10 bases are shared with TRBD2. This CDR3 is CASSPRTSGMNEQFF. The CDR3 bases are TGTGCCAGCTCACCAAGGACTAGCGGTATGAATGAGCAGTTCTTC.